A selection of T cell receptor beta chains follows, all from one sample in a study of blood T cell repertoires in COVID-19. Measured with immunoSEQ multiplex PCR; TCRdb has only the in-frame clones, and not every one. The sample shows 250,000 to 350,000 clones, around 87% of them seen only once. The specimen was PBMCs or T cells enriched from blood (not recorded which). These receptors all stem from a young woman who had recovered from COVID-19. The CDR3 runs from the conserved cysteine through the conserved F or W. D genes are given only for firm matches. Not all rows give a size; the values are once, few, many and, for expanded clones, a class.

TGTGCCAGCAGCAGAAACAGGGGAGATGAAAAACTGTTTTTT	CASSRNRGDEKLFF	TRBJ1-4	TRBV2	NA	TRBD1
TGTGCCAGCAGCGTAGCAGGGCTGGGTTCACCCCTCCACTTT	CASSVAGLGSPLHF	TRBJ1-6	TRBV9	NA	NA
TGCGCCAGCAGTCCGCCTGGACAGGGGATTGGCTACACCTTC	CASSPPGQGIGYTF	TRBJ1-2	TRBV23-1	NA	TRBD1
TGTGCCAGCAGCGACAGCCTAGTATACGAGACCCAGTACTTC	CASSDSLVYETQYF	TRBJ2-5	TRBV6-5	once	NA
TGTGCCAGAAGCCCGGACAGGGCGGGGTACTATGGCTACACCTTC	CARSPDRAGYYGYTF	TRBJ1-2	TRBV7-5	NA	NA
TGTGCCAGCAGGGGACAGGGGGGCCGAAACACCATATATTTT	CASRGQGGRNTIYF	TRBJ1-3	TRBV2	NA	TRBD1
TGTGCCAGCAGTTTTGACAGCCCCACAGATACGCAGTATTTT	CASSFDSPTDTQYF	TRBJ2-3	TRBV5-4	NA	NA
TGTGCCAGCAGCCTGGACAGCCAAGAGACCCAGTACTTC	CASSLDSQETQYF	TRBJ2-5	TRBV5-6	NA	NA
TGCGCCAGCAGCCAAGTACTTCTAGCGGGGGGCTCCAATGAGCAGTTCTTC	CASSQVLLAGGSNEQFF	TRBJ2-1	TRBV4-1	NA	TRBD2
TGTGCCACCAGTGATTTGAAGGGGGGGCCCTACAATGAGCAGTTCTTC	CATSDLKGGPYNEQFF	TRBJ2-1	TRBV24-1	NA	NA
TGTGCCACAGGGGGAATAGAAACCCCCTACGAGCAGTACTTC	CATGGIETPYEQYF	TRBJ2-7	TRBV5-5	NA	TRBD1
TGCGCCAGCAGCTTCAGCGTCAGCACAGATACGCAGTATTTT	CASSFSVSTDTQYF	TRBJ2-3	TRBV5-1	NA	NA
TGTGCCAGCAGCCCCCATTCTTACAGGACTGAAGCTTTCTTT	CASSPHSYRTEAFF	TRBJ1-1	TRBV7-2	NA	NA
TGTGCCAGCAGCCTACAGGGATCTGGAAACACCATATATTTT	CASSLQGSGNTIYF	TRBJ1-3	TRBV28	NA	NA
TGTGCCAGCAGTTACGGTATGTCAGGGGTTCCCCTAGGCTACGAGCAGTACTTC	CASSYGMSGVPLGYEQYF	TRBJ2-7	TRBV6-2/TRBV6-3	NA	NA
TGTGCCAGCAGCTTAGTATCGTCTAGCGGGGGGGCCGAAAACATTCAGTACTTC	CASSLVSSSGGAENIQYF	TRBJ2-4	TRBV11-2	NA	TRBD2
TGTGCCAGCAGTTTACTTGGACTAGCGGGGCCTAGGGATGAGCAGTTCTTC	CASSLLGLAGPRDEQFF	TRBJ2-1	TRBV27	NA	TRBD2
TGTGCCAGCAGCCTAGCGGGGGGCTACAATGAGCAGTTCTTC	CASSLAGGYNEQFF	TRBJ2-1	TRBV6-2/TRBV6-3	NA	TRBD2
TGTGCCAGCAGCTACCTCCAGGGGGTCTCCGCACCAGATACGCAGTATTTT	CASSYLQGVSAPDTQYF	TRBJ2-3	TRBV5-4	NA	TRBD1
TGTGCCACCAGTGATTCTCGGCAGGGCAGCACTGAAGCTTTCTTT	CATSDSRQGSTEAFF	TRBJ1-1	TRBV24-1	NA	NA
TGTGCCAGCAACCCCTGGGGGGGCACGGGGGAGACCCAGTACTTC	CASNPWGGTGETQYF	TRBJ2-5	TRBV11-2	NA	NA
TGTGCCAGCTCACCGACGGGGATCTCCTACAATGAGCAGTTCTTC	CASSPTGISYNEQFF	TRBJ2-1	TRBV18	NA	NA
TGTGCCAGCAGCCCTACTAGCGGGGGGTTGACAGATACGCAGTATTTT	CASSPTSGGLTDTQYF	TRBJ2-3	TRBV7-9	NA	TRBD2
TGTGCCAGCAGTGATTTCGGGGGGTCACCCCTCCACTTT	CASSDFGGSPLHF	TRBJ1-6	TRBV6-1	NA	NA
TGTGCCAGCAGCCTCGGACAGGGTACGAATGAGCAGTTCTTC	CASSLGQGTNEQFF	TRBJ2-1	TRBV7-8	NA	TRBD1
TGTGCCAGCAGCTTAGCGATTCTAGGAGTCGAGCAGTACTTC	CASSLAILGVEQYF	TRBJ2-7	TRBV7-8	NA	NA
TGTGCCAGCAGCTTAGCAGGGGGTTACACTGAAGCTTTCTTT	CASSLAGGYTEAFF	TRBJ1-1	TRBV13	once	TRBD1
TGTGCCAGCAGCTCAGCAGGGGAGGGCTATGGCTACACCTTC	CASSSAGEGYGYTF	TRBJ1-2	TRBV5-6	NA	NA
TGTGCCAGCTCACCAGGACTAGCGGGAGGCACAGATACGCAGTATTTT	CASSPGLAGGTDTQYF	TRBJ2-3	TRBV18	NA	TRBD2
TGTGCCTGGAGTAATCATCTCAGGGGTTCCGAAACTGAAGCTTTCTTT	CAWSNHLRGSETEAFF	TRBJ1-1	TRBV30	few	NA
TGTGCCAGCAGCCCGGGGGGTTATAGCAATCAGCCCCAGCATTTT	CASSPGGYSNQPQHF	TRBJ1-5	TRBV5-5	NA	NA
TGTGCCAGTAGTATATCAGTTAATCAGCCCCAGCATTTT	CASSISVNQPQHF	TRBJ1-5	TRBV19	NA	NA
TGCGCCAGCAGCTTGGGGGTAGACAGCGCCGGAGGAAACACCATATATTTT	CASSLGVDSAGGNTIYF	TRBJ1-3	TRBV5-1	NA	NA
TGTGCCAGCAGTCAAGCCAAAAACATTCAGTACTTC	CASSQAKNIQYF	TRBJ2-4	TRBV2	NA	NA
TGTGCCAGCAGTGTCGCCGACAGGGGAGGCGCAGATACGCAGTATTTT	CASSVADRGGADTQYF	TRBJ2-3	TRBV28	NA	TRBD1
TGCAGTGCTAGTCGCACAGGGGCTTTCTCTGGAAACACCATATATTTT	CSASRTGAFSGNTIYF	TRBJ1-3	TRBV20-1	NA	TRBD1
TGTGCCTGGAGAGAACAGGGGGCTGGTAATTCACCCCTCCACTTT	CAWREQGAGNSPLHF	TRBJ1-6	TRBV30	NA	TRBD1
TGTGCCAGCAGCCGGGGACTATACACAGATACGCAGTATTTT	CASSRGLYTDTQYF	TRBJ2-3	TRBV6-5	NA	TRBD2
TGTGCCAGCAGCCCCCTAGCGGCCCAAGAGACCCAGTACTTC	CASSPLAAQETQYF	TRBJ2-5	TRBV9	NA	TRBD2
TGTGCCTCTTCTGAGGGGGACAGGGGGGGTGGCTACACCTTC	CASSEGDRGGGYTF	TRBJ1-2	TRBV5-4	NA	TRBD1
TGTGCCAGTAGTCCTGGGACAGACTATGGCTACACCTTC	CASSPGTDYGYTF	TRBJ1-2	TRBV19	few	TRBD1
TGTGCCAGCAGCTTAGATAGCTCAGATACGCAGTATTTT	CASSLDSSDTQYF	TRBJ2-3	TRBV13	NA	NA
TGTGCCAGCCAACAGGGGGCCCAAGCTGGAGGGTTCTACACCTTC	CASQQGAQAGGFYTF	TRBJ1-2	TRBV19	once	TRBD1
TGTGCCAGCAGCAATCGGAGCAGGGGAGTACCTCAGCCCCAGCATTTT	CASSNRSRGVPQPQHF	TRBJ1-5	TRBV21-1	NA	NA
TGCGCCAGCAGCCCCGGGACAAGGAGCTACGAGCAGTACTTC	CASSPGTRSYEQYF	TRBJ2-7	TRBV5-1	NA	NA
TGTGCCATCAGTGAAGGGTCATTAGTCGGGGTTGGGGACACCGGGGAGCTGTTTTTT	CAISEGSLVGVGDTGELFF	TRBJ2-2	TRBV10-3	NA	NA
TGTGCCAGCAGCTTTGGGACAGGGAGCTCCTACGAGCAGTACTTC	CASSFGTGSSYEQYF	TRBJ2-7	TRBV5-6	once	TRBD1
TGTGCCAGCAGTGACAGGGGAAGCTATGGCTACACCTTC	CASSDRGSYGYTF	TRBJ1-2	TRBV2	once	NA
TGCGCCAGCAGCCAGAGCACAGGACACACTAACTATGGCTACACCTTC	CASSQSTGHTNYGYTF	TRBJ1-2	TRBV4-3	NA	NA
TGTGCCAGCAGCTTAGGAGGCGGGGCCTCTGATACGCAGTATTTT	CASSLGGGASDTQYF	TRBJ2-3	TRBV11-2	once	NA
TGCGCCAGCAGCTTGGCTCGGGAGAAGGTGAACACTGAAGCTTTCTTT	CASSLAREKVNTEAFF	TRBJ1-1	TRBV5-1	NA	NA
TGTGCCAGCAGCTTAGGTGGTTTCAGGGGGCAGGGCTATGGCTACACCTTC	CASSLGGFRGQGYGYTF	TRBJ1-2	TRBV7-8	NA	TRBD1
TGTGCCATCAGTGCCCCTGGGGGACTAGCGAACACCGGGGAGCTGTTTTTT	CAISAPGGLANTGELFF	TRBJ2-2	TRBV10-3	NA	TRBD2